This T cell receptor (beta chain) comes out of a study of T cell responses to AZD1222 COVID-19 vaccine. Findings and limits, study-wide: The donor group comprised mostly white British people and more females; the analysis possibly underestimated clonal diversity. Mapped onto spike, vaccine-associated CD4 TCRs spanned it and were dominant at 160-218 and 743-854.

Data came from immunoSEQ multiplex PCR; TCRdb stores just in-frame clones and leaves some out. The sample carries around 140,000 clones, approximately 90% recorded once. Of note for this clone: The antigen is unknown.

The V end was cut by 1 base, the J end by 2 bases, with 15 bases between. This CDR3 comprises 16 residues. Germline-derived CDR1 and CDR2 are SGHRS and YFSETQ. The chain recombines TRBV5-1 with TRBJ1-2; D unclear. The sample was peripheral blood, taken 28 days after the second AZD1222 dose. This clonotype originated in an adult who received the AZD1222 COVID-19 vaccine. DNA for the CDR3: TGCGCCAGCAGCTTGAGTAGAGGTCCAACCAACTATGGCTACACCTTC. This gives the protein CASSLSRGPTNYGYTF.